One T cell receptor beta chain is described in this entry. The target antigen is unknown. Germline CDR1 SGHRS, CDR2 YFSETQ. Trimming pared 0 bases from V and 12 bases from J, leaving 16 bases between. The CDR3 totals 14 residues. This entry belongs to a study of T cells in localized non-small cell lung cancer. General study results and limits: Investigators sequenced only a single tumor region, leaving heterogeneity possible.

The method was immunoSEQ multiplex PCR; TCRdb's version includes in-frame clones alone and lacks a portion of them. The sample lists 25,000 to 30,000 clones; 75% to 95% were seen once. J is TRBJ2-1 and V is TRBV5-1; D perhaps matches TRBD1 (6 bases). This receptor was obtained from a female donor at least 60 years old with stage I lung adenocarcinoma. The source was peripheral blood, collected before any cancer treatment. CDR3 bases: TGCGCCAGCAGCTTGGATGGGGCAACCAGGGGGCAGTTCTTC. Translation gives CASSLDGATRGQFF.